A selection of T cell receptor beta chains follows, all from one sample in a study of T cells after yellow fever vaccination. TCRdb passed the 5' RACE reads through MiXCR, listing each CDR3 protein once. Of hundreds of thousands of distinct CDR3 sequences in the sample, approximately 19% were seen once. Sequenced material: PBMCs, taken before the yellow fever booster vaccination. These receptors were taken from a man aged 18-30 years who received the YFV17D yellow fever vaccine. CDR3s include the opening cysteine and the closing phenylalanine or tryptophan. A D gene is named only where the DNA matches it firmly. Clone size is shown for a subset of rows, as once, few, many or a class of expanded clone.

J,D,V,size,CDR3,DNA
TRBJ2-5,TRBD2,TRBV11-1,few,CASRETSGQETQYF,TGTGCCAGCAGGGAGACTAGCGGGCAAGAGACCCAGTACTTC
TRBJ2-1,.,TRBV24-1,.,CATSGGRGFDNEQFF,TGTGCCACCAGTGGGGGTAGAGGGTTTGACAATGAGCAGTTCTTC
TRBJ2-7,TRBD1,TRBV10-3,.,CAISEPGQGNEQYF,TGTGCCATCAGTGAGCCGGGACAGGGTAACGAGCAGTACTTC
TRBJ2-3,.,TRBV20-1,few,CSARAGYTDTQYF,TGCAGTGCTAGAGCAGGTTACACAGATACGCAGTATTTT
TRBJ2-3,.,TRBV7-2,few,CASSLQEGPDTQYF,TGTGCCAGCAGCTTACAGGAGGGCCCAGATACGCAGTATTTT
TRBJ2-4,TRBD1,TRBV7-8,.,CASSPTGLRAKNIQYF,TGTGCCAGCAGCCCGACAGGGTTACGGGCCAAAAACATTCAGTACTTC
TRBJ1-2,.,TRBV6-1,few,CASSESRERGYTF,TGTGCCAGCAGTGAATCGCGGGAGCGTGGCTACACCTTC
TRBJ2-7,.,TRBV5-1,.,CASSSAEGAYEQYF,TGCGCCAGCAGTTCAGCAGAGGGGGCCTACGAGCAGTACTTC
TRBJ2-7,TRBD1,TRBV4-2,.,CASRQHPPQGGGEQYF,TGTGCCAGCAGACAACACCCCCCACAGGGGGGTGGCGAGCAGTACTTC
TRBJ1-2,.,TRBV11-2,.,CASSLPRGVGTRTGYTF,TGTGCCAGCAGCTTACCCCGCGGAGTAGGAACACGAACGGGCTACACCTTC
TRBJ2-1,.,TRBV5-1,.,CASSEASAGNEQFF,TGCGCCAGCAGCGAGGCTTCGGCGGGGAATGAGCAGTTCTTC
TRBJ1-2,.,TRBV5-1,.,CASSLGSSQTVYGYTF,TGCGCCAGCAGCTTAGGCAGCTCCCAAACCGTCTATGGCTACACCTTC
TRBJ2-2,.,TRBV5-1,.,CASSLLASENTGELFF,TGCGCCAGCAGCTTGTTGGCAAGCGAGAACACCGGGGAGCTGTTTTTT
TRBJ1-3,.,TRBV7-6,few,CASSLGGSSGNTIYF,TGTGCCAGCAGCTTAGGAGGCAGTTCTGGAAACACCATATATTTT
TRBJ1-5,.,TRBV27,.,CASSSRGSQPQHF,TGTGCCAGCAGTTCCAGGGGATCTCAGCCCCAGCATTTT
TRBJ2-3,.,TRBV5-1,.,CASSLPSTLARGDTQYF,TGCGCCAGCAGCTTGCCATCGACGCTAGCGAGAGGAGATACGCAGTATTTT
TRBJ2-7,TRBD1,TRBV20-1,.,CSAPSGPGQSYEQYF,TGCAGTGCCCCCTCCGGACCGGGACAGAGCTACGAGCAGTACTTC
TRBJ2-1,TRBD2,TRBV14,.,CASSQAVGTSTHEQFF,TGTGCCAGCAGCCAAGCGGTGGGGACTAGCACCCATGAGCAGTTCTTC
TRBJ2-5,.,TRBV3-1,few,CASSPPRAPETQYF,TGTGCCAGCAGCCCACCAAGGGCACCAGAGACCCAGTACTTC
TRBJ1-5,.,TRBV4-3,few,CASSQDVYRPGGQPQHF,TGCGCCAGCAGCCAAGACGTATACCGGCCCGGCGGGCAGCCCCAGCATTTT
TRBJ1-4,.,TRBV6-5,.,CASRRGNEKLFF,TGTGCCAGCAGGAGGGGCAATGAAAAACTGTTTTTT
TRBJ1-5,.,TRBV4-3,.,CASSQDSSGNQPQHF,TGCGCCAGCAGCCAAGACTCGTCCGGCAATCAGCCCCAGCATTTT
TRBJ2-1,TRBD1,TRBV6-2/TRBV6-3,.,CASSFDGTAYNEQFF,TGTGCCAGCAGTTTTGACGGGACAGCATACAATGAGCAGTTCTTC
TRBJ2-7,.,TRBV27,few,CASSPTRVGYEQYF,TGTGCCAGCAGTCCGACTCGTGTTGGCTACGAGCAGTACTTC
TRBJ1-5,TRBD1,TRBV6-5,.,CASSYSGQGARTQPQHF,TGTGCCAGCAGTTACTCAGGACAGGGTGCCCGCACTCAGCCCCAGCATTTT
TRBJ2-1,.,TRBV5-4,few,CASSLAHSNEQFF,TGTGCCAGCAGCTTGGCCCACAGCAATGAGCAGTTCTTC
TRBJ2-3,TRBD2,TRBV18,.,CASSPLAGGPTDTQYF,TGTGCCAGCTCACCACTAGCGGGGGGACCCACAGATACGCAGTATTTT
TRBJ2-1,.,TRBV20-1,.,CSASGGHYNEQFF,TGCAGTGCTAGCGGGGGCCATTACAATGAGCAGTTCTTC
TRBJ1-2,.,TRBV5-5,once,CASSFGPSIQVRGRGYGYTF,TGTGCCAGCAGCTTCGGCCCCAGTATTCAAGTCCGGGGACGCGGCTATGGCTACACCTTC
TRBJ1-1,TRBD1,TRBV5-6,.,CASSSRGTGLNTEAFF,TGTGCCAGCAGCTCTCGAGGGACAGGGCTGAACACTGAAGCTTTCTTT
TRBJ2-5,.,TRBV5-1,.,CASSPNRDRGKTQYF,TGCGCCAGCAGTCCCAACCGGGACCGCGGGAAGACCCAGTACTTC
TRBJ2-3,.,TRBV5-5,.,CASSPIPSSTDTQYF,TGTGCCAGCAGCCCTATACCTTCTAGCACAGATACGCAGTATTTT